The sequence of this T cell receptor beta chain was determined in a study of T cell responses to AZD1222 COVID-19 vaccine. For the study at large: Researchers grouped second doses given at about 4 or about 12 weeks into one pool.

The method was immunoSEQ multiplex PCR; TCRdb's version includes in-frame clones alone and lacks a portion of them. This sample has over 150,000 clones, with about 88% found just once. Study observations and caveats: Females outnumbered males among donors, who were mostly white British; clonal diversity was possibly underestimated. CD4 TCRs covered the whole spike, strongest at regions 160-218 and 743-854.

Turning to this clone: Its antigen remains unknown.

This TCR derives from an adult in good health. Sequenced material: peripheral blood, taken on day 0 of AZD1222 vaccination.

The CDR3 DNA follows: TGTGCCAGCAGTTTGGCACTTTTTGACCGACCTAGATATGGCTACACCTTC. Translating it yields CASSLALFDRPRYGYTF. This rearrangement joins TRBV28 to TRBJ1-2; no firm D call. This CDR3 region has 17 residues. The V gene's germline CDR1 is MDHEN and CDR2 SYDVKM. V lost 3 bases and J 5 bases, leaving 22 bases between the germline ends.